A single sample is the source of the 5 T cell receptor beta chains below, sequenced in a study of T cell responses to AZD1222 COVID-19 vaccine (dated by TCRdb to about 2021). In the paper's terms, the time point label means: baseline before first vaccination. Library prep was done by the immunoSEQ multiplex PCR assay. Sourced from immuneACCESS, this table was stored by TCRdb with only in-frame sequences that have V and J called. A share of the clones is absent; for the studies checked, an unresolved V gene accounts for under half, and the remainder has no known explanation. The sample contains more than 65,000 clones, approximately 78% of them found a single time. The leading ten clones occupy 20% to 25% of the sample. This specimen consisted of peripheral blood, obtained on day 0 of AZD1222 vaccination. These receptors all come from an adult in good health.

The V and J genes are TRBV9 and TRBJ2-2; 9 bases are shared with TRBD2. CDR1 SGDLS and CDR2 YYNGEE come from the germline V gene. There are 15 residues in the CDR3. Losses at the gene ends were 4 bases for V and 6 bases for J; bases not matched to a gene: 7. The CDR3 region has the DNA TGTGCCAGCAGCAGGCGGGGGGGTGATCCCGGGGAGCTGTTTTTT. It codes for CASSRRGGDPGELFF. Drawing the rest from reference TRBV9 and TRBJ2-2, the complete variable domain is DSGVTQTPKHLITATGQRVTLRCSPRSGDLSVYWYQQSLDQGLQFLIQYYNGEERAKGNILERFSAQQFPDLHSELNLSSLELGDSALYFCASSRRGGDPGELFFGEGSRLTVL.

The chain uses TRBV29-1 and TRBJ2-3; TRBD1 agrees at 7 bases. V shed 8 bases and J 2 bases; nucleotides not matched to a gene: 4. The germline V gene has CDR1 SQVTM and CDR2 ANQGSEA. CDR3 length equals 12 residues. The CDR3 sequence is CSTGQATDTQYF. The CDR3 DNA sequence: TGCAGCACAGGACAGGCCACAGATACGCAGTATTTT.

The genes are TRBV7-8 and TRBJ2-1; D is perhaps TRBD2 (6 bases). The CDR3 runs to 18 residues. V was trimmed by 1 base and J by 4 bases, leaving 20 bases between them. Germline loops: CDR1 SGHVS, CDR2 FQNEAQ. The CDR3: CASSLEVRGPGLYNEQFF. CDR3 bases: TGTGCCAGCAGCTTAGAGGTTCGGGGTCCGGGACTGTACAATGAGCAGTTCTTC.

The chain combines TRBV5-4 with TRBJ1-2; the D gene is possibly TRBD1 (5 bases). The CDR3 contains 14 residues. The V gene lost 4 bases and the J gene lost 7 bases, with 17 bases spanning the gap. The germline V gene has CDR1 SGHNT and CDR2 YYREEE (reference sequence). The CDR3 region has the DNA TGTGCCAGCAGCCAGCGGGACCTCATGCGTGGCTACACCTTC. The encoded protein is CASSQRDLMRGYTF.

The rearrangement joins TRBV6-5 to TRBJ1-4; D is unresolved. The CDR3 totals 15 residues. V dropped 3 bases and J dropped 6 bases, with 14 bases sitting between them. Germline V gene data show CDR1 as MNHEY and CDR2 as SVGAGI. The CDR3 sequence is CASSYDVGMDEKLFF. For the CDR3, the DNA is TGTGCCAGCAGTTATGATGTGGGTATGGATGAAAAACTGTTTTTT.